These T cell receptor beta chains were read from a single sample in a study of T-cell memory formation after mild COVID-19. TCRdb processed the 5' RACE reads anew with MiXCR; each CDR3 protein has one entry. The data show some 600,000 distinct CDR3 sequences, with 17% seen just once and roughly 7.8% held by the top ten. Sequenced input: PBMCs or a T cell subset sorted from them (not recorded which). The receptors come from an adult woman who had mild COVID-19 (a few samples of this study predate the infection). Cell type and time point are not known. Each CDR3 is given with its conserved first and last residue. D genes are given only for firm matches. Clone sizes are given selectively: once, few, many, or a class where the clone is expanded.

clone_size j_call v_call d_call cdr3_aa cdr3_nt
. TRBJ1-2 TRBV6-5 TRBD1 CASRPAGTALNYGYTF TGTGCCAGCAGACCTGCCGGGACAGCACTTAACTATGGCTACACCTTC
. TRBJ1-2 TRBV5-4 . CASSLGPLGGYTF TGTGCCAGCAGCTTAGGACCGTTGGGTGGCTACACCTTC
. TRBJ2-1 TRBV7-6 . CASTEGGPYNEQFF TGTGCCAGCACCGAGGGGGGGCCATACAATGAGCAGTTCTTC
. TRBJ2-1 TRBV14 TRBD2 CASSLLAGAPYNEQFF TGTGCCAGCAGCCTCCTAGCGGGAGCCCCCTACAATGAGCAGTTCTTC
. TRBJ1-2 TRBV29-1 . CSVGGKVYGYTF TGCAGCGTTGGAGGGAAAGTCTATGGCTACACCTTC
. TRBJ1-5 TRBV7-8 . CASSLAGVNQPQHF TGTGCCAGCAGCTTAGCGGGGGTGAATCAGCCCCAGCATTTT
few TRBJ2-5 TRBV12-3/TRBV12-4 . CASSQRAGEETQYF TGTGCCAGCAGTCAGAGGGCAGGGGAAGAGACCCAGTACTTC
. TRBJ1-1 TRBV5-1 TRBD1 CASSYGQGNTEAFF TGCGCCAGCAGCTACGGACAGGGGAACACTGAAGCTTTCTTT
few TRBJ2-2 TRBV12-3/TRBV12-4 TRBD1 CASSRDRLNTGELFF TGTGCCAGCAGCCGGGACAGGTTGAACACCGGGGAGCTGTTTTTT
few TRBJ2-2 TRBV28 . CASTPRRAGELFF TGTGCCAGCACCCCCCGCCGGGCCGGGGAGCTGTTTTTT